This T cell receptor beta chain was documented in a study of cytomegalovirus exposure and HLA in healthy donors. Broader study findings: Analyzed later, association rates of TCRs varied across HLA loci, with DRB1 most and HLA-C fewest. Specificity of three CMV-associated chains for CMV antigens was verified in vitro.

Per germline, CDR1 MNHNS and CDR2 SASEGT. V shed 8 bases and J shed 2 bases, with 6 bases lying between them. CDR3 size: 11 residues. It was with 60 Vbeta and 13 Jbeta primers that the PCR ran. The method was immunoSEQ multiplex PCR; TCRdb's version includes in-frame clones alone and lacks a portion of them. The sample has 90,000 to 150,000 clones. Details on this clone: Its specificity is not known.

The sample was PBMCs. The sequence was collected from a man between 18 and 35 years old in good health and CMV-seronegative. The gene calls are TRBV6-1 and TRBJ1-2, with D hard to call. CDR3 residues: CASSTNYGYTF. DNA for the CDR3: TGTGCCAGCTCTACCAACTATGGCTACACCTTC.